This TCR beta chain derives from a study of OX40 agonist ivuxolimab in advanced cancers. Study information: One hepatocellular carcinoma and a couple of cutaneous melanoma patients partially responded.

The table came from immunoSEQ multiplex PCR; TCRdb's copy has only in-frame clones and leaves some out. The repertoire holds about 88,000 clones, with approximately 85% as singletons. CDR1 and CDR2 from the germline V gene are PRHDT and FYEKMQ (reference sequence). V lost 1 base and J 0 bases, leaving 11 bases between the germline ends. The CDR3 sequence is 16 residues long. The receptor's source is an adult with an advanced solid tumor such as melanoma, head and neck, liver or kidney cancer. This chain joins TRBV13 and TRBJ2-3; D unresolved. The sample in question was CD4+ or CD8+ T cells sorted from blood, obtained in a trial of the OX40 agonist ivuxolimab. The CDR3 loop reads CASSLEVRPSTDTQYF. The CDR3 DNA reads TGTGCCAGCAGCTTAGAGGTCAGACCTAGCACAGATACGCAGTATTTT.